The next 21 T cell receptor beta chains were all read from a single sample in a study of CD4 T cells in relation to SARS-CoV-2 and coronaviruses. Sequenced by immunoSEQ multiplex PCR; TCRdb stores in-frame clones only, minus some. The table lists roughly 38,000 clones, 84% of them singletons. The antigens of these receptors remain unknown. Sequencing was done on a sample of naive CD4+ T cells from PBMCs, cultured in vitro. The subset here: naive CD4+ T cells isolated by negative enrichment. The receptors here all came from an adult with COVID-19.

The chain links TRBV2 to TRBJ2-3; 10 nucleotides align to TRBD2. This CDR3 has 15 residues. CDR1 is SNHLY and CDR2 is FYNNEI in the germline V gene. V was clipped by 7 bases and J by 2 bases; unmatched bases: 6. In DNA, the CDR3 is TGTGCCAGCACTTCTAGCGGGAGTGCCACAGATACGCAGTATTTT. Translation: CASTSSGSATDTQYF.

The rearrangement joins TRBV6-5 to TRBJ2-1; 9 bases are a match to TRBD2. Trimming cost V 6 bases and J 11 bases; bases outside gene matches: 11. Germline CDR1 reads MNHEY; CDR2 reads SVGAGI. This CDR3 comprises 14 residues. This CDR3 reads CASRPGLAPRKQFF. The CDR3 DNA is TGTGCCAGCAGACCGGGACTAGCTCCCCGGAAGCAGTTCTTC.

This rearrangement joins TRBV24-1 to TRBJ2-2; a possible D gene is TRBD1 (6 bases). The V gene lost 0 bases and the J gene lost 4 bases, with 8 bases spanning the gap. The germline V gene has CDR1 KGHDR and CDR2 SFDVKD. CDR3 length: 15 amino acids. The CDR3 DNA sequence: TGTGCCACCAGTGATTTGAGAGGGGGCACCGGGGAGCTGTTTTTT. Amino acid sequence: CATSDLRGGTGELFF.

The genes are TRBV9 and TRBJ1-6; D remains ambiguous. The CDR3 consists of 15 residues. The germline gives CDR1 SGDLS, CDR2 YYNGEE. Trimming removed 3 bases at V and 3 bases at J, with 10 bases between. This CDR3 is CASSGVPGYNSPLHF. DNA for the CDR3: TGTGCCAGCAGCGGGGTGCCAGGCTATAATTCACCCCTCCACTTT.

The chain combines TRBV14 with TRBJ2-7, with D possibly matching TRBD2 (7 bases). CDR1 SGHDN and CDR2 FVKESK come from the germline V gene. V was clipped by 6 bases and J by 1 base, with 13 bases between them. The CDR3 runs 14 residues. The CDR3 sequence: CASSRGGRSYEQYF. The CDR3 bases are TGTGCCAGCAGTAGGGGGGGTAGATCCTACGAGCAGTACTTC.

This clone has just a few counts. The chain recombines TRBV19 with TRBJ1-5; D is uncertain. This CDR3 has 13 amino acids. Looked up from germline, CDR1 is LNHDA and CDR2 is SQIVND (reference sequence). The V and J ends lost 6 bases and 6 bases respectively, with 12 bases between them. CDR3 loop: CASSPLRGQPQHF. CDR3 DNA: TGTGCCAGTAGCCCCCTCCGTGGTCAGCCCCAGCATTTT.

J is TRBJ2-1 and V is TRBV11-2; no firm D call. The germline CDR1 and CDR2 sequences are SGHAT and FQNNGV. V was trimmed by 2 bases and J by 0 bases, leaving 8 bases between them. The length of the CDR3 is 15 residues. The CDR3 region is CASSLHRSSYNEQFF. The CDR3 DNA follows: TGTGCCAGCAGCTTACACCGGAGCTCCTACAATGAGCAGTTCTTC.

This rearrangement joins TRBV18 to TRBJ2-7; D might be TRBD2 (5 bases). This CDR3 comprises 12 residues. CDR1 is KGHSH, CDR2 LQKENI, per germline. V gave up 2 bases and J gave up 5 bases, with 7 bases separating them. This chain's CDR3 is CASSPNGDEQYF. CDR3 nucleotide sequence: TGTGCCAGCTCACCAAACGGGGACGAGCAGTACTTC.

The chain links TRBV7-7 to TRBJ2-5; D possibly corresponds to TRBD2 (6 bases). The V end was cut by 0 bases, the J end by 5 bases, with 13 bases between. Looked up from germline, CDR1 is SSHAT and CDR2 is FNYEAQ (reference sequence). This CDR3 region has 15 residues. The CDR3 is CASSLAGGGMETQYF. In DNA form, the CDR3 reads TGTGCCAGCAGCTTAGCCGGTGGGGGGATGGAGACCCAGTACTTC.

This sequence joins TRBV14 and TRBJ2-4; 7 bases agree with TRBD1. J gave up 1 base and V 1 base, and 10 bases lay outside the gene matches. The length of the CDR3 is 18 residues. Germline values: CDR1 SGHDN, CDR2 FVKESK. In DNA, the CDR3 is TGTGCCAGCAGCCAAGCGGTGACAGGGCCCTCGGCCAAAAACATTCAGTACTTC. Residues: CASSQAVTGPSAKNIQYF.

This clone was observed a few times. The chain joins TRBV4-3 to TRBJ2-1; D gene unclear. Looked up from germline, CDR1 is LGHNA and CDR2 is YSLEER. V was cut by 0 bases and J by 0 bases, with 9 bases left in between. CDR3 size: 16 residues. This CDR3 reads CASSQDLGNSYNEQFF. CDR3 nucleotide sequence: TGCGCCAGCAGCCAAGATCTAGGGAACTCCTACAATGAGCAGTTCTTC.

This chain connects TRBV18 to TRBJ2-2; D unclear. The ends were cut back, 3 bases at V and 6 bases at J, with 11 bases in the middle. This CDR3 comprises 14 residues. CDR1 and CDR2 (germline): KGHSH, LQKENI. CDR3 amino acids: CASSPIYRAGELFF. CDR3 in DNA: TGTGCCAGCTCACCCATCTACCGTGCCGGGGAGCTGTTTTTT.

Here the CDR3 reads CASSLSSRYSYEQYF. DNA for the CDR3: TGTGCCAGCAGTTTAAGTTCGCGGTATTCCTACGAGCAGTACTTC. This chain links TRBV28 with TRBJ2-7; D unresolved. Per germline, CDR1 MDHEN and CDR2 SYDVKM. Trimming left V 2 bases short and J 1 base short, with 12 bases between. The length of the CDR3 is 15 residues.

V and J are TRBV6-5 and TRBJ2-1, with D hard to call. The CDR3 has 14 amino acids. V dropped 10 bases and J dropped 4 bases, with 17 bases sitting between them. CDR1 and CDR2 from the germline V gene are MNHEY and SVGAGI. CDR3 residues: CAKSLEAGYNEQFF. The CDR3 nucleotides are TGTGCCAAAAGTTTAGAGGCCGGGTACAATGAGCAGTTCTTC.

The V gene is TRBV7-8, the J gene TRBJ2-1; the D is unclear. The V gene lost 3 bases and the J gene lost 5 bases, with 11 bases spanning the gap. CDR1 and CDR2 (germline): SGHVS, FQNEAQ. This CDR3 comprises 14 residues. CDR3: CASSFGSANNEQFF. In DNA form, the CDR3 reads TGTGCCAGCAGCTTCGGTTCAGCAAACAATGAGCAGTTCTTC. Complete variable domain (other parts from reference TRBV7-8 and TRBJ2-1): GAGVSQSPRYKVAKRGQDVALRCDPISGHVSLFWYQQALGQGPEFLTYFQNEAQLDKSGLPSDRFFAERPEGSVSTLKIQRTQQEDSAVYLCASSFGSANNEQFFGPGTRLTVL.

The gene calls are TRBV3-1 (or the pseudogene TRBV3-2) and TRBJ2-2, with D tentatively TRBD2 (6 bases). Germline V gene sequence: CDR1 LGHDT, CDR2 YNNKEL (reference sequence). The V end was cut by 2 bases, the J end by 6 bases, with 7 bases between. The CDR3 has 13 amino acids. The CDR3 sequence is CASSQRGAGELFF. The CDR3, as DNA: TGTGCCAGCAGCCAACGCGGGGCCGGGGAGCTGTTTTTT.

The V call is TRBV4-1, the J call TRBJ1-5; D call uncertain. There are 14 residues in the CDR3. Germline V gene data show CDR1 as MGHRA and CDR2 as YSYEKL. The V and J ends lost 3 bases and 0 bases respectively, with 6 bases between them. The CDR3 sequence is CASSQAYSNQPQHF. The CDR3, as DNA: TGCGCCAGCAGCCAGGCTTATAGCAATCAGCCCCAGCATTTT.

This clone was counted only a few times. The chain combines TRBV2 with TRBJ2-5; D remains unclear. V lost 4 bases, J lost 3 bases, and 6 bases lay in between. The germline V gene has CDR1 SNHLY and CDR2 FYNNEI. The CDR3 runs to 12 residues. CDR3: CASSGPKETQYF. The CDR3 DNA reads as TGTGCCAGCAGTGGTCCCAAAGAGACCCAGTACTTC.

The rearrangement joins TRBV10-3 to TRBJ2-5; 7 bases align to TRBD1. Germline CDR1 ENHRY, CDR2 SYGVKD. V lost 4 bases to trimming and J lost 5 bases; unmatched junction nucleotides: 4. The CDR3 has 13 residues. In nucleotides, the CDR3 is TGTGCCATCAGTGGGCGAGGGGGCGAGACCCAGTACTTC. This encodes CAISGRGGETQYF.

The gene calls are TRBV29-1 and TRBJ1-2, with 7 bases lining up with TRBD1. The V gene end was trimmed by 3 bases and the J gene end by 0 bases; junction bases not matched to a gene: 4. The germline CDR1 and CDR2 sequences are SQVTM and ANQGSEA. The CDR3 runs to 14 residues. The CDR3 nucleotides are TGCAGCGTTGACCCACAGGGGTCTAACTATGGCTACACCTTC. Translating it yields CSVDPQGSNYGYTF.

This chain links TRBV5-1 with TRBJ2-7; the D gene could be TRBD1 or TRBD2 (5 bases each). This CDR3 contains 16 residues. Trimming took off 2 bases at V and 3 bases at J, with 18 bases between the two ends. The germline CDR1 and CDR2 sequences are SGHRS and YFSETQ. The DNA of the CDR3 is TGCGCCAGCAGCTTCCGTGAGGGGTCCAGCGGCTACGAGCAGTACTTC. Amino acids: CASSFREGSSGYEQYF.